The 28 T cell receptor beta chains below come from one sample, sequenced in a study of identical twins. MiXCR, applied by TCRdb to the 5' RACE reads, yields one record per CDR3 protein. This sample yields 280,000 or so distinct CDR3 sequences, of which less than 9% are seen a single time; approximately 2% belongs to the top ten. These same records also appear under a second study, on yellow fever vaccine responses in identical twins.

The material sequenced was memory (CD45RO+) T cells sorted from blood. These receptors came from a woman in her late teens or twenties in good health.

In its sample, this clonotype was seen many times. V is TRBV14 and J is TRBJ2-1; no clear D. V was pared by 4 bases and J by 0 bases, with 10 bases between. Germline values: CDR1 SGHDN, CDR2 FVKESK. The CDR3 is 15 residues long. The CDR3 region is CASSLRISSYNEQFF. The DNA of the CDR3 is TGTGCCAGCAGCCTGCGGATTAGCTCCTACAATGAGCAGTTCTTC.

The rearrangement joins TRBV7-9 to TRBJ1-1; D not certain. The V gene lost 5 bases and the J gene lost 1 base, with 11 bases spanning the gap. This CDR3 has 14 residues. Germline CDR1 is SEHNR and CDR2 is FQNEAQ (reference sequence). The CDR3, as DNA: TGTGCCAGCAGCGAAAGGGCCGAGAACACTGAAGCTTTCTTT. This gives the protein CASSERAENTEAFF.

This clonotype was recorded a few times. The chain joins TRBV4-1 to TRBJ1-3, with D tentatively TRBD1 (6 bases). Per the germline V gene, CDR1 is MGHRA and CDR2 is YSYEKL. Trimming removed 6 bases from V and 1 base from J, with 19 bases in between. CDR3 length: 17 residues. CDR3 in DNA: TGCGCCAGCAGTGACATAACAAGGACAGCTTCTGGAAACACCATATATTTT. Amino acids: CASSDITRTASGNTIYF.

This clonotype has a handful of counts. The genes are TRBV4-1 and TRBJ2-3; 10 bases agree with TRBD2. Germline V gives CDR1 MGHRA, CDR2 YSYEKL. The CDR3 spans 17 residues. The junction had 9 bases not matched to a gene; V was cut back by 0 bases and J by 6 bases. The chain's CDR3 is CASSQDWRAGGPDTQYF. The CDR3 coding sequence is TGCGCCAGCAGCCAAGATTGGAGAGCGGGGGGGCCGGATACGCAGTATTTT.

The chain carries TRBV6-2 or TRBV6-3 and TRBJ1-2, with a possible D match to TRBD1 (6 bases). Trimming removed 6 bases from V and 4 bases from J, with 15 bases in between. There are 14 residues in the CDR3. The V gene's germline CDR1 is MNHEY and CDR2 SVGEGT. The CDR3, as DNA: TGTGCCAGCAGAATCACAGGGCCACTCTATGGCTACACCTTC. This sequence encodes CASRITGPLYGYTF.

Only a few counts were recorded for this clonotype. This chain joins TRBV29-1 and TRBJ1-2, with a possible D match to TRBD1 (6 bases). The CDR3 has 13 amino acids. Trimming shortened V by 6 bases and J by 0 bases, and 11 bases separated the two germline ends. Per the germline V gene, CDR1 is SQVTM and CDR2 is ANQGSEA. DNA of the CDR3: TGCAGCGTCTCGGACAGAGCTAACTATGGCTACACCTTC. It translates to CSVSDRANYGYTF. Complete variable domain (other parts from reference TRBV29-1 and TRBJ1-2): SAVISQKPSRDICQRGTSLTIQCQVDSQVTMMFWYRQQPGQSLTLIATANQGSEATYESGFVIDKFPISRPNLTFSTLTVSNMSPEDSSIYLCSVSDRANYGYTFGSGTRLTVV.

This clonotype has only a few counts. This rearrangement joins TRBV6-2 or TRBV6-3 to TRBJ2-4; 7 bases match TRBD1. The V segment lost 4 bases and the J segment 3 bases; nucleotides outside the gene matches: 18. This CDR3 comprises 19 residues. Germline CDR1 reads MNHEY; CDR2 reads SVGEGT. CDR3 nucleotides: TGTGCCAGCAGTTTCCGCTTACAAGGGACAGAAGGAGTCAAAAACATTCAGTACTTC. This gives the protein CASSFRLQGTEGVKNIQYF.

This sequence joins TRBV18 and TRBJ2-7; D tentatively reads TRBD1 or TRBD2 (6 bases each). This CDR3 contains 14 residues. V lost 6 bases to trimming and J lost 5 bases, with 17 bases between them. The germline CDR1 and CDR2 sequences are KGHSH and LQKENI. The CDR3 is CASSGGQGNHEQYV. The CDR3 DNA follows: TGTGCCAGCTCCGGAGGGCAGGGGAATCACGAGCAGTACGTC.

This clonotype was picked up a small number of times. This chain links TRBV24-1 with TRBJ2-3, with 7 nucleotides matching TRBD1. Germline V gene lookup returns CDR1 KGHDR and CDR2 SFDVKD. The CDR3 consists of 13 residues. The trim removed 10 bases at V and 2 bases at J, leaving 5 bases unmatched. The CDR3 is CATGDRLTDTQYF. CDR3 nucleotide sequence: TGTGCCACGGGGGACAGACTCACAGATACGCAGTATTTT.

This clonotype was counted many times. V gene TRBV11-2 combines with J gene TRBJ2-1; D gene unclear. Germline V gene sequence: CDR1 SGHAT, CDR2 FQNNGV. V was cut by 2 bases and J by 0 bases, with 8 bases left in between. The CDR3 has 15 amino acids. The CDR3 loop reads CASSLRWPSYNEQFF. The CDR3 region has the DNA TGTGCCAGCAGCTTACGTTGGCCCTCCTACAATGAGCAGTTCTTC.

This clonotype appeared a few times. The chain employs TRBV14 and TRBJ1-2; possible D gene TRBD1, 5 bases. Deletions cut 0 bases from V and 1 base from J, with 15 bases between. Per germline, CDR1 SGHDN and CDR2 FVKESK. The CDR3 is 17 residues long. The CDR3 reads CASSQDWWDGDNYGYTF. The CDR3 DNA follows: TGTGCCAGCAGCCAAGATTGGTGGGACGGAGATAACTATGGCTACACCTTC.

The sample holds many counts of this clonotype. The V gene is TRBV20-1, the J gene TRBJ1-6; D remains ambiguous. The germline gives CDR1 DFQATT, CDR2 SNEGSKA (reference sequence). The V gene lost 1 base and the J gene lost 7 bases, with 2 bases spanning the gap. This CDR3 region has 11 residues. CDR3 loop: CSARGNSPLHF. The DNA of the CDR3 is TGCAGTGCTAGAGGCAATTCACCCCTCCACTTT.

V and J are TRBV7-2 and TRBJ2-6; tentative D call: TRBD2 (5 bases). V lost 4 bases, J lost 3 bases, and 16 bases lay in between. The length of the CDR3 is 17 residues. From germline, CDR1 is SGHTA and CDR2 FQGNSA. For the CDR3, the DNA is TGTGCCAGCAGCTCCGCCCCTCAGCGGCTTGGGGCCAACGTCCTGACTTTC. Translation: CASSSAPQRLGANVLTF.

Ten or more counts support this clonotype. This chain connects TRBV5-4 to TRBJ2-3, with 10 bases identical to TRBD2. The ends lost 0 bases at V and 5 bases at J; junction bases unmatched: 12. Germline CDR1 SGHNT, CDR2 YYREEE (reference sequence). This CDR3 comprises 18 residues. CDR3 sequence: CASSLAWASGSLRDTQYF. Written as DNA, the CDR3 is TGTGCCAGCAGCTTGGCCTGGGCTAGCGGGAGTCTGAGAGATACGCAGTATTTT. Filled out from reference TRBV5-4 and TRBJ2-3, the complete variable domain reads ETGVTQSPTHLIKTRGQQVTLRCSSQSGHNTVSWYQQALGQGPQFIFQYYREEENGRGNFPPRFSGLQFPNYSSELNVNALELDDSALYLCASSLAWASGSLRDTQYFGPGTRLTVL.

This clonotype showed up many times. The CDR3, as DNA: TGCAGTGCTAGCCCGCAGCCTCTAGCGGAGCGAGAGACCCAGTACTTC. It codes for CSASPQPLAERETQYF. The rearrangement uses TRBV20-1 and TRBJ2-5; 7 bases map to TRBD2. The CDR3 contains 16 residues. Germline V gene lookup returns CDR1 DFQATT and CDR2 SNEGSKA (reference sequence). Trimming took 3 bases from V and 4 from J; bases not matched to a gene: 14.

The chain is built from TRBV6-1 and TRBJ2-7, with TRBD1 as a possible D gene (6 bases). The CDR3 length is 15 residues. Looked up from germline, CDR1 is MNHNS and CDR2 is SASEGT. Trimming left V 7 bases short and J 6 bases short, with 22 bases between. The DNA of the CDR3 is TGTGCCAGCAATCAGGAGGAAACAGGGAATCGCGAGCAGTACGTC. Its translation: CASNQEETGNREQYV.

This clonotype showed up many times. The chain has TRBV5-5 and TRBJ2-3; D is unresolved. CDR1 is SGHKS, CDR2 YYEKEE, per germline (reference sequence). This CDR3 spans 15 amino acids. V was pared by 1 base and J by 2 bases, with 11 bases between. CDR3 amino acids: CASSLRTLDTDTQYF. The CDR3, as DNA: TGTGCCAGCAGCTTGAGAACTCTGGACACAGATACGCAGTATTTT.

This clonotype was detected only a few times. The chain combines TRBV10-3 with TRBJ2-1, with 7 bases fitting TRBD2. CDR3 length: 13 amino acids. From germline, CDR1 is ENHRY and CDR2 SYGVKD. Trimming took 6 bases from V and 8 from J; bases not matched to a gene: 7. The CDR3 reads CAIRAGAGDEQFF. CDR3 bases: TGTGCCATCAGGGCGGGAGCGGGCGATGAGCAGTTCTTC.

CDR3 sequence: CSARDGRGREGEQYF. The DNA for the CDR3 is TGCAGTGCTAGAGATGGGAGGGGGAGGGAGGGCGAGCAGTACTTC. The chain couples TRBV20-1 to TRBJ2-7; D may be TRBD2 (7 bases). The CDR3 loop spans 15 amino acids. Germline values: CDR1 DFQATT, CDR2 SNEGSKA (reference sequence). Trimming shortened V by 0 bases and J by 6 bases, and 18 bases separated the two germline ends.

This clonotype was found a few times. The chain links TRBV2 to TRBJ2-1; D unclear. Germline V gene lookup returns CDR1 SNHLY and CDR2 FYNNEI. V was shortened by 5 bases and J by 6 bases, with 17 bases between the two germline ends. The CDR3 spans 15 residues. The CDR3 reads CASSKDPPRSNEQFF. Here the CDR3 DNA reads TGTGCCAGCAGTAAGGACCCCCCTAGGAGCAATGAGCAGTTCTTC. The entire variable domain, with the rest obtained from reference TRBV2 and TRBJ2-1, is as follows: EPEVTQTPSHQVTQMGQEVILRCVPISNHLYFYWYRQILGQKVEFLVSFYNNEISEKSEIFDDQFSVERPDGSNFTLKIRSTKLEDSAMYFCASSKDPPRSNEQFFGPGTRLTVL.

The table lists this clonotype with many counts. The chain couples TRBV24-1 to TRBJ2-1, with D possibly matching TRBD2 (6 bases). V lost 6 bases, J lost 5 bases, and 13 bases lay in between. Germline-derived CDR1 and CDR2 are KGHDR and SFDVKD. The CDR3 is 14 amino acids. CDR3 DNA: TGTGCCACCAGTTTCCGGGAGAAGAACAATGAGCAGTTCTTC. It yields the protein CATSFREKNNEQFF.

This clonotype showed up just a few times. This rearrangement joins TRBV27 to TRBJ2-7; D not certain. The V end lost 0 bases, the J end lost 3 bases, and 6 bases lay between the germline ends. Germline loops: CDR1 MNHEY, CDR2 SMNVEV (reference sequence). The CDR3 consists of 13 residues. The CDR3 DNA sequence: TGTGCCAGCAGTTTATCTGGGAACTACGAGCAGTACTTC. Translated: CASSLSGNYEQYF.

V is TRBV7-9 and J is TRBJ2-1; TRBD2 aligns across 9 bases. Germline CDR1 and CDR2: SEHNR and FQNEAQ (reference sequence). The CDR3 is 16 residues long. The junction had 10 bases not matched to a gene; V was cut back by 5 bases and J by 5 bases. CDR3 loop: CASSPGGSGRNNEQFF. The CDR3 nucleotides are TGTGCCAGCAGCCCAGGAGGTAGCGGGAGAAACAATGAGCAGTTCTTC.

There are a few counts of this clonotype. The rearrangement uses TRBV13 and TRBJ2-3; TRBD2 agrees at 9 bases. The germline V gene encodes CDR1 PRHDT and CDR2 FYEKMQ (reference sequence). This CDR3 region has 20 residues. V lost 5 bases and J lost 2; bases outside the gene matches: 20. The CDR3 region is CASSRIFGAGGHQSTDTQYF. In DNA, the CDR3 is TGTGCCAGCAGCCGCATATTTGGAGCGGGGGGTCACCAATCCACAGATACGCAGTATTTT. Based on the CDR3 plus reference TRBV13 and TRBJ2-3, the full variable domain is AAGVIQSPRHLIKEKRETATLKCYPIPRHDTVYWYQQGPGQDPQFLISFYEKMQSDKGSIPDRFSAQQFSDYHSELNMSSLELGDSALYFCASSRIFGAGGHQSTDTQYFGPGTRLTVL.

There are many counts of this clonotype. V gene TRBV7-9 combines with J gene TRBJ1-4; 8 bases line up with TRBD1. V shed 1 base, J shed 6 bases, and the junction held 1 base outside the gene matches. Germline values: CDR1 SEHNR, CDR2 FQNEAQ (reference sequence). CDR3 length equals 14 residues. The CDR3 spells CASSLGQGHEKLFF. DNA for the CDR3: TGTGCCAGCAGCTTAGGACAGGGGCATGAAAAACTGTTTTTT.

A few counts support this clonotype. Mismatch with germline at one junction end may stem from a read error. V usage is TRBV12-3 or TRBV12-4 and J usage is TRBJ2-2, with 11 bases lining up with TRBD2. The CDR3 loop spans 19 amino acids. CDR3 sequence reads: CASCFRVAGGYRNTGELFF. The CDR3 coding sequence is TGTGCCAGCTGTTTCAGGGTAGCGGGGGGGTATAGGAACACCGGGGAGCTGTTTTTT.

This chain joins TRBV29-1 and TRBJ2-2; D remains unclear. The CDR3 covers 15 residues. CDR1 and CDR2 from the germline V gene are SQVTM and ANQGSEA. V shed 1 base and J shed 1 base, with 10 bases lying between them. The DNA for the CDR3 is TGCAGCGTTGAAGTGGTAGACATGAACACCGGGGAGCTGTTTTTT. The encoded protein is CSVEVVDMNTGELFF.

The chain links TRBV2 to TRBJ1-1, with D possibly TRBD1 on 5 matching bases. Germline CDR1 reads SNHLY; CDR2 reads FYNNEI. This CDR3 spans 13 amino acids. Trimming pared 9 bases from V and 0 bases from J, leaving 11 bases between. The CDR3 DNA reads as TGTGCCAGTTTTCAGGGAATGAACACTGAAGCTTTCTTT. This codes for CASFQGMNTEAFF.